This T cell receptor beta chain was identified during a study of control samples from healthy donors and cancer patients. Profiling relied on immunoSEQ multiplex PCR, and the TCRdb table lists in-frame clones only, not all of them. The sample shows 200,000 or so clones, roughly 94% of them seen only once. CDR1 is KGHDR, CDR2 SFDVKD, per germline. This CDR3 region has 15 residues. Trimming took 4 bases from V and 5 from J; bases not matched to a gene: 3. This clone was seen once. Sample: blood. This receptor was obtained from a man between 45 and 60 years old in good health. The V gene is TRBV24-1, the J gene TRBJ1-4; 10 bases agree with TRBD1. The CDR3 is CATSDPGQGNEKLFF. Written as DNA, the CDR3 is TGTGCCACCAGTGACCCGGGACAGGGGAATGAAAAACTGTTTTTT.